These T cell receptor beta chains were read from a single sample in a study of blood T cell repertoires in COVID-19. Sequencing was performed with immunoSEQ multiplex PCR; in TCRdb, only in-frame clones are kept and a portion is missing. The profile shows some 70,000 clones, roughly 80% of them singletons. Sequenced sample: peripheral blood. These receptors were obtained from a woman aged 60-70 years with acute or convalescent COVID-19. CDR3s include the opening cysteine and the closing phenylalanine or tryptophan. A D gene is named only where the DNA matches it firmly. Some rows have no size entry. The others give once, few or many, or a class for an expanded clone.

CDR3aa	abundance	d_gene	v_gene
CASSLRQGVYTEAFF	few	.	TRBV21-1
CASSYKQLRNEQFF	.	.	TRBV6-5
CASSQASGGSYEQYF	.	TRBD2	TRBV28
CAWSQGGRREDTQYF	.	.	TRBV30
CASSAGTAQGVINYGYTF	few	TRBD1	TRBV5-1
CASSIRGGVTTKLFF	.	.	TRBV28
CASSDETVSDEQYF	.	.	TRBV21-1
CASSLRTGGYGSPLHF	.	TRBD1	TRBV7-2
CATQDGSTNSYEQYF	.	.	TRBV19
CASSRDSGVTLMDEQFF	.	TRBD2	TRBV2
CATSGTSGRSEQYF	.	TRBD2	TRBV15
CASSQTGGSSTDTQYF	.	TRBD2	TRBV7-3
CASSLGGATNEKLFF	.	.	TRBV5-1
CASSLPGLDGDEQFF	.	TRBD2	TRBV9
CASMEGLGTEAFF	.	.	TRBV5-1
CSGSRDRDYGYTF	.	TRBD1	TRBV29-1
CASSGGPSYNSPLHF	once	.	TRBV9
CASSVESSGNSPLHF	.	.	TRBV9
CASSSPRTNWGELFF	.	.	TRBV27
CASSLAGVDEKLFF	.	.	TRBV7-8
CASSPQRGPQHF	few	.	TRBV3-1/TRBV3-2
CASSSGISGTQYF	.	TRBD2	TRBV7-3
CASRTSGSFADTQYF	.	TRBD2	TRBV2
CASSDTGTGSVDTQYF	.	TRBD1	TRBV25-1
CASSLGQGNYGYTF	.	TRBD1	TRBV7-8
CASSLDVPGDGNTQYF	.	.	TRBV5-1
CASSPGQVYTGELFF	.	TRBD1	TRBV7-2
CASSTGLLRPGEQYF	.	.	TRBV28
CSVGQARQETQYF	.	.	TRBV29-1
CASSPNGVYGYTF	.	.	TRBV7-8
CASSRDRGHGYTF	.	TRBD1	TRBV6-5
CASSLVSVGTAYGYTF	.	TRBD1	TRBV28
CASSPQGLTNSPLHF	.	.	TRBV5-1
CASSLTSGLTGELFF	once	TRBD2	TRBV9
CASSYSQGTYEQYF	.	.	TRBV6-5
CASTKRGENTDTQYF	.	TRBD2	TRBV5-1
CASEGDSRMSYTF	.	.	TRBV2
CASSANQGNNQPQHF	few	.	TRBV18
CASSTLTGSYGYTF	.	TRBD1	TRBV19
CASTSMGGGNSPLHF	.	.	TRBV2
CASSLWTGGRYEQYF	.	TRBD1	TRBV5-5